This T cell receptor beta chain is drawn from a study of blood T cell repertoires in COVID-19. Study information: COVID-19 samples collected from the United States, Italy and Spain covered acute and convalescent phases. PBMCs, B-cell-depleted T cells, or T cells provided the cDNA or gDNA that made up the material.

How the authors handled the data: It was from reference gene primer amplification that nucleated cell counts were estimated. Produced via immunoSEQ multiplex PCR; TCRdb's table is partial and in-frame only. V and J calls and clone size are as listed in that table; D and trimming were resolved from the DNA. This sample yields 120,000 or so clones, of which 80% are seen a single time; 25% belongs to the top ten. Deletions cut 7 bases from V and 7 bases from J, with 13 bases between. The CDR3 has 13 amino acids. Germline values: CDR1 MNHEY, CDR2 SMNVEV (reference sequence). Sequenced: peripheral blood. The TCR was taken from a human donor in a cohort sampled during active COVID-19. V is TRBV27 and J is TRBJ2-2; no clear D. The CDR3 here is CASTLKENGELFF. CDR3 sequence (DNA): TGTGCCAGCACACTCAAGGAGAACGGGGAGCTGTTTTTT.